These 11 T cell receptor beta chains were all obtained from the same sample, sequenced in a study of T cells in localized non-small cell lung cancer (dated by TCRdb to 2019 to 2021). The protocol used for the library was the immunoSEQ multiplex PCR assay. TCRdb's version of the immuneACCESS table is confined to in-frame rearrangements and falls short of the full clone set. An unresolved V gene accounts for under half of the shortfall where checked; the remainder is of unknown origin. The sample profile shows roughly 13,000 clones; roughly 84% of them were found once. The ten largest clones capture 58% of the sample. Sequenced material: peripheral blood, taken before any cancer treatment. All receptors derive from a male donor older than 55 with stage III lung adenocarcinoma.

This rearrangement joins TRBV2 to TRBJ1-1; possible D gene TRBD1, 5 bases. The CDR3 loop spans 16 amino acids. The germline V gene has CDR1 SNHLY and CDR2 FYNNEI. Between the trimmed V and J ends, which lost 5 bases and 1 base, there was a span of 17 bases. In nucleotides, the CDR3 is TGTGCCAGCAGTTCTACTCCGGGACGGGCGAACACTGAAGCTTTCTTT. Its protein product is CASSSTPGRANTEAFF.

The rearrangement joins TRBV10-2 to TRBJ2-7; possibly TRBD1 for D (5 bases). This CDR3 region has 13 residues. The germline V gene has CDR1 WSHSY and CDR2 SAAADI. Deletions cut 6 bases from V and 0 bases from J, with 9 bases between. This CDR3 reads CASRTVRSYEQYF. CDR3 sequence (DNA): TGCGCCAGCAGGACAGTACGCTCCTACGAGCAGTACTTC.

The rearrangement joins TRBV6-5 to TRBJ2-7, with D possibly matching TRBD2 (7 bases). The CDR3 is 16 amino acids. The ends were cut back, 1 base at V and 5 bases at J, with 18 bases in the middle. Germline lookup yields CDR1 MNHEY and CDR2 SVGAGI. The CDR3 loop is CASSYFSGAEGDEQYF. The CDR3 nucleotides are TGTGCCAGCAGTTACTTCAGCGGGGCCGAGGGGGACGAGCAGTACTTC.

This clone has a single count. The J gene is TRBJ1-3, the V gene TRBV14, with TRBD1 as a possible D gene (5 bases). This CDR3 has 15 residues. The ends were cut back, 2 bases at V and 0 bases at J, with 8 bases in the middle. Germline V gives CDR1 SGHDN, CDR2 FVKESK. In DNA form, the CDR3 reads TGTGCCAGCAGCCAATGGGGGGACTCTGGAAACACCATATATTTT. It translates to CASSQWGDSGNTIYF.

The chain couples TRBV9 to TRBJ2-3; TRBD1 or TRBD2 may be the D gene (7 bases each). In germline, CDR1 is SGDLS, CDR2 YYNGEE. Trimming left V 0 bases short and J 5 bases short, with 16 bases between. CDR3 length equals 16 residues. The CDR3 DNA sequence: TGTGCCAGCAGCGTAGGAGGGGGCGGGGGTCTAGATACGCAGTATTTT. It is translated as CASSVGGGGGLDTQYF. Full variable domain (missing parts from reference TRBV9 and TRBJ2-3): DSGVTQTPKHLITATGQRVTLRCSPRSGDLSVYWYQQSLDQGLQFLIQYYNGEERAKGNILERFSAQQFPDLHSELNLSSLELGDSALYFCASSVGGGGGLDTQYFGPGTRLTVL.

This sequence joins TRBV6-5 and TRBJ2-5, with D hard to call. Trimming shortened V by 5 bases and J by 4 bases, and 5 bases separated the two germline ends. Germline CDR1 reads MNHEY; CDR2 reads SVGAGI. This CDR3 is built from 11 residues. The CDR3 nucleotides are TGTGCCAGCAGTCAGAGAGAGACCCAGTACTTC. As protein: CASSQRETQYF.

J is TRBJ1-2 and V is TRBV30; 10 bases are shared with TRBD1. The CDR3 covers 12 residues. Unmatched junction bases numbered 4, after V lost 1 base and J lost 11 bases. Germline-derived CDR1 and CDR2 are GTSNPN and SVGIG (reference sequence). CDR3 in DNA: TGTGCCTGGAGTGCGGACAGGGGGATTTACACCTTC. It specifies CAWSADRGIYTF.

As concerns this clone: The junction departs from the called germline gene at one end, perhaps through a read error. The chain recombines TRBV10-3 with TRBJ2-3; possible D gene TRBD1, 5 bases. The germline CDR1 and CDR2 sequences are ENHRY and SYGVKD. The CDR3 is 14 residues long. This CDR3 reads CAISEPPAGNTQYF. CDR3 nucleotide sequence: TGTGCCATCAGTGAGCCCCCGGCAGGGAATACCCAGTATTTT.

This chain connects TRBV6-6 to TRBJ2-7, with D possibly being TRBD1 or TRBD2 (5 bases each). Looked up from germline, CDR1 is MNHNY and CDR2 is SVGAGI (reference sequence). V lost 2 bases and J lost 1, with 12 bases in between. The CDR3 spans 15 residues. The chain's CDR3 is CASSYIGTYSYEQYF. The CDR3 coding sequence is TGTGCCAGCAGTTACATTGGGACCTATTCCTACGAGCAGTACTTC.

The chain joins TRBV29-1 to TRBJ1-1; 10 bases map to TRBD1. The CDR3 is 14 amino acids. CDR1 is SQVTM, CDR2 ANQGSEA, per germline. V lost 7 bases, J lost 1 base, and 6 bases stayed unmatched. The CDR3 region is CSARQGAGNTEAFF. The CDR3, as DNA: TGCAGCGCCCGACAGGGGGCAGGGAACACTGAAGCTTTCTTT.

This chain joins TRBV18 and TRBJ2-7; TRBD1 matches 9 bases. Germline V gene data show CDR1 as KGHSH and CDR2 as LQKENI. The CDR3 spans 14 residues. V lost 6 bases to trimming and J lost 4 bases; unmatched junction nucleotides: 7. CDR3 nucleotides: TGTGCCAGCTCTTCCCCCGGGACAGGGTACGAGCAGTACTTC. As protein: CASSSPGTGYEQYF. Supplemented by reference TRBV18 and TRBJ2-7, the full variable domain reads NAGVMQNPRHLVRRRGQEARLRCSPMKGHSHVYWYRQLPEEGLKFMVYLQKENIIDESGMPKERFSAEFPKEGPSILRIQQVVRGDSAAYFCASSSPGTGYEQYFGPGTRLTVT.